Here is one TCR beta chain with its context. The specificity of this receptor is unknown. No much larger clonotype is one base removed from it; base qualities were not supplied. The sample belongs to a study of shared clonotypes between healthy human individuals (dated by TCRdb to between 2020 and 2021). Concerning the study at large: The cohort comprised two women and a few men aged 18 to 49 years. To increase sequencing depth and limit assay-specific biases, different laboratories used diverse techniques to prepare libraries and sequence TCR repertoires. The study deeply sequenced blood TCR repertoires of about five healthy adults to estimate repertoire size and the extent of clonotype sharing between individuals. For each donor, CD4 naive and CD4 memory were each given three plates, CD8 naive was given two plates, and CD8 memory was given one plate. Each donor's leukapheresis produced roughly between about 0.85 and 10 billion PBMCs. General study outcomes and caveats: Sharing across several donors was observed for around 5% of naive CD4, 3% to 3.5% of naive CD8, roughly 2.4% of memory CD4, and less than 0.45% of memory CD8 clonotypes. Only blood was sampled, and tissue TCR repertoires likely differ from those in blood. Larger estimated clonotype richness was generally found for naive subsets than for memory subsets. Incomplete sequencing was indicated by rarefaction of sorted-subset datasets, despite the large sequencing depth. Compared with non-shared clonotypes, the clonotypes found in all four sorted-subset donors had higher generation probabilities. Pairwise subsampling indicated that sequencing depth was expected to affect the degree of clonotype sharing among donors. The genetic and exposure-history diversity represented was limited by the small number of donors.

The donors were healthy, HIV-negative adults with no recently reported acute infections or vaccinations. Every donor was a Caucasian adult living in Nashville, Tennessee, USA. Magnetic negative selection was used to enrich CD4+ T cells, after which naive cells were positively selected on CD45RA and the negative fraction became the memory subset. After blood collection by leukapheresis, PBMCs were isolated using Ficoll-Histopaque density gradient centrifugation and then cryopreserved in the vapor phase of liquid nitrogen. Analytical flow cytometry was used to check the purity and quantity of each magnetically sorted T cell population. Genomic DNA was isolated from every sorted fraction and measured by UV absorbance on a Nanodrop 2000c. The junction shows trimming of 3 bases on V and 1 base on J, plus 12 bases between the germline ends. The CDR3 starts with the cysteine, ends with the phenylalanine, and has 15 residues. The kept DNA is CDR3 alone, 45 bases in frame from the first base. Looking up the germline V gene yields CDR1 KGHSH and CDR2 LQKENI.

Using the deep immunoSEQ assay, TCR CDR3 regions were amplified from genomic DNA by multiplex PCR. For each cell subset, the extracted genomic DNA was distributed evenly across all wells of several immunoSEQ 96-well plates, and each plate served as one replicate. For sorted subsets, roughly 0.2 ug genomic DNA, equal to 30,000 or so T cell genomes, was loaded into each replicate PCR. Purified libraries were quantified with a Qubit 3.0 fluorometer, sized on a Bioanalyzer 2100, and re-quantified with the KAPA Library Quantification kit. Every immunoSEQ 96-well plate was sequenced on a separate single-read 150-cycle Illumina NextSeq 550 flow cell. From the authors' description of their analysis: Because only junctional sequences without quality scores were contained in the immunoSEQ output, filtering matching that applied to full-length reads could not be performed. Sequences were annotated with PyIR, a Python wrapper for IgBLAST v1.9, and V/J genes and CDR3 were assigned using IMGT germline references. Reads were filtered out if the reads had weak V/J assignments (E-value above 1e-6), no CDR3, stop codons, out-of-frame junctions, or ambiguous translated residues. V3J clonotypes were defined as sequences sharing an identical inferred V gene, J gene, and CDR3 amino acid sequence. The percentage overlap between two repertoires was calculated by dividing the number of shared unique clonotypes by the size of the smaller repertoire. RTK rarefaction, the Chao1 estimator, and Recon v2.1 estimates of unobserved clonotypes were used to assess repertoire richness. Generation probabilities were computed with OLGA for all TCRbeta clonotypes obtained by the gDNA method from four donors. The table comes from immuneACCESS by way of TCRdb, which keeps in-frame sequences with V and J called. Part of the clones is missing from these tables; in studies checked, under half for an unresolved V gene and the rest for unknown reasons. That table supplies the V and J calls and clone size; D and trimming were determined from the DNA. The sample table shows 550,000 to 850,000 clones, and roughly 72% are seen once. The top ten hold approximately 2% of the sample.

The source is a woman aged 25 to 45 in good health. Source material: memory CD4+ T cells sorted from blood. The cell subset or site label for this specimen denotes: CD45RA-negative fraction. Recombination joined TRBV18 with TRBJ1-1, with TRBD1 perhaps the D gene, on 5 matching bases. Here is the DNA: TGTGCCAGCTCACCCTCAGGGATGGGGAACACTGAAGCTTTCTTT. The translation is CASSPSGMGNTEAFF. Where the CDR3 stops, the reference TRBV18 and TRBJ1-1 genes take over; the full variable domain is NAGVMQNPRHLVRRRGQEARLRCSPMKGHSHVYWYRQLPEEGLKFMVYLQKENIIDESGMPKERFSAEFPKEGPSILRIQQVVRGDSAAYFCASSPSGMGNTEAFFGQGTRLTVV.